The present entry profiles one T cell receptor (beta chain) with its context. Its antigen is unidentified. This sample is part of a study of CD8 T cells in ankylosing spondylitis. Regarding the study as a whole: Matched ankylosing spondylitis synovial fluid reportedly contained a significantly enriched population of disease-linked clones. A TCR beta motif of eight or nine highly homologous variants seemed to mark ankylosing spondylitis blood.

Each CDR3 protein gets one entry after TCRdb re-called the 5' RACE reads with MiXCR. Among 700,000 or so distinct CDR3 sequences listed, around 20% were seen once. The TCR was taken from a male donor with ankylosing spondylitis. Source material: blood, either unsorted or a sorted T cell fraction (not recorded which).

The CDR3 DNA reads TGTGCTAGTGGTATAGGACAAGGCTATGGCTACACCTTC. It yields the protein CASGIGQGYGYTF. The rearrangement joins TRBV12-5 to TRBJ1-2, with D maybe TRBD1 (5 bases). The ends were cut back, 5 bases at V and 4 bases at J, with 11 bases in the middle. The CDR3 has 13 residues. Looked up from germline, CDR1 is LGHNT and CDR2 is FRNRAP.